The source of this T cell receptor beta chain is a study of PD-1 blockade in classical Hodgkin lymphoma. Time point here: newly diagnosed, previously untreated cHL patient sample. What served as comparison were PBMCs in newly diagnosed, untreated classical Hodgkin lymphoma. Points on this clone: The antigen remains undetermined.

The ends were cut back, 2 bases at V and 7 bases at J, with 19 bases in the middle. CDR3 length: 16 residues. Per germline, CDR1 SGHRS and CDR2 YFSETQ. General study results and limits: Although disease activity or prior therapy may be involved, causes of the repertoire differences remain undefined. At baseline, newly diagnosed patients reportedly showed less TCR diversity than healthy donors.

Libraries were prepared by immunoSEQ multiplex PCR; TCRdb keeps only in-frame clonotypes and omits some of them. The repertoire has 70,000 or so clones, roughly 93% of them found once; the top ten carry roughly 2.6%. The sequence came from a human donor with classical Hodgkin lymphoma. The sequencing input was peripheral blood mononuclear cells (PBMCs). The chain combines TRBV5-1 with TRBJ2-1, with D perhaps matching TRBD2 (7 bases). CDR3: CASSLGRGARWNEQFF. The CDR3 nucleotides read TGCGCCAGCAGCTTAGGACGGGGGGCACGTTGGAATGAGCAGTTCTTC.